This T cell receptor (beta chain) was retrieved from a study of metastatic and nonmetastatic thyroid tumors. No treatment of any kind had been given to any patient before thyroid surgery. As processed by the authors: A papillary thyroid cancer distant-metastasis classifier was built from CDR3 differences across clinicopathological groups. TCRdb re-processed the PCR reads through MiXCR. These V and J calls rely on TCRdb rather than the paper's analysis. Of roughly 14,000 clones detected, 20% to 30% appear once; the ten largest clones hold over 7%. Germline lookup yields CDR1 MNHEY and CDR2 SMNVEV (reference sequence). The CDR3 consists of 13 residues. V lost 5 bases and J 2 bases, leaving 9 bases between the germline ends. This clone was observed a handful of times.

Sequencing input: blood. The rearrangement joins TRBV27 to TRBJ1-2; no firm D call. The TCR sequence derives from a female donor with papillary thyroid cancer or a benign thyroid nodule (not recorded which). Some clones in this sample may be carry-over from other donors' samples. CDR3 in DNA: TGTGCCAGCAGTGTGGAAGGGAACTATGGCTACACCTTC. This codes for CASSVEGNYGYTF.